The 3 T cell receptor beta chains below were found in one sample sequenced in a study of CXCR3-negative and CXCR3-positive naive CD8 T cells. Study findings and constraints: CXCR3-expressing naive cells carried TRB CDR3s more hydrophobic than those of CXCR3-negative naive cells.

Their antigens are not known. Via 5' RACE with UMI labels, TRB cDNA libraries were prepared. For each CDR3 protein, TCRdb gives one entry from its re-call of the 5' RACE reads, without DNA. Its table lists about 57,000 distinct CDR3 sequences. The sample comprised naive CXCR3+ CD8+ T cells from blood. Subset given: CD45RO-CCR7+CD27+CD95- naive CD8+ T cells expressing CXCR3 (TNR3+). Receptors originate from a human donor in good health. Some clones in this sample may be carry-over from other donors' samples.

The chain links TRBV6-2 or TRBV6-3 to TRBJ2-2; TCRdb's D gene call, TRBD1, goes unchecked for lack of DNA. Germline lookup yields CDR1 MNHEY and CDR2 SVGEGT. This CDR3 is 15 amino acids long. This chain's CDR3 is CATSSLAPYTGELFF.

V usage is TRBV10-3 and J usage is TRBJ2-3; TCRdb's D call of TRBD1 is untestable without DNA. The length of the CDR3 is 15 residues. CDR1 is ENHRY and CDR2 is SYGVKD in the germline V gene. The CDR3 spells CANHDDQGETDTQYF.

The genes are TRBV7-9 and TRBJ2-7; TCRdb reports TRBD1, a call that lacks DNA to check it against. Germline loops: CDR1 SEHNR, CDR2 FQNEAQ (reference sequence). The CDR3 consists of 13 residues. CDR3 sequence: CASSPGGTYEQYF.